This TCR beta chain was sequenced in a study of CD8+ T cells in alopecia areata. Points from the study as a whole: Across lesional scalp, and particularly alopecia totalis/universalis, clonality surpassed that of normal scalp.

Sequencing used cDNA as its template, made by extracting RNA and reverse transcribing it. Using immunoSEQ multiplex PCR, the repertoire was profiled, and TCRdb retains in-frame clones only, with some absent. The sample includes about 82,000 clones, roughly 51% of them seen just once. Obtained from alopecia areata patients were lesional scalp punch biopsies along with peripheral blood. Sorting of CD4+ and CD8+ T cells was performed on PBMCs. On this clone: The target antigen is unknown.

V was trimmed by 4 bases and J by 3 bases, leaving 9 bases between them. Germline V gene lookup returns CDR1 LGHNA and CDR2 YSLEER. This CDR3 is built from 14 residues. This chain uses TRBV4-3 with TRBJ2-2; possible D gene TRBD2, 6 bases. This TCR derives from a human donor with alopecia areata. Sequencing was performed on NKG2D-high CD8+ T cells sorted from blood. The CDR3 sequence: CASSRRLDTGELFF. In DNA, the CDR3 is TGCGCCAGCAGCCGGCGACTAGACACCGGGGAGCTGTTTTTT.